What follows are 22 T cell receptor beta chains derived from one specimen sequenced in a study of blood T cell repertoires in COVID-19. The protocol was immunoSEQ multiplex PCR, while the TCRdb copy is restricted to in-frame clones and leaves out a portion. The data hold about 410,000 clones, with about nine tenths observed a single time. The sample taken for sequencing was peripheral blood. Every receptor here comes from a woman aged 25 to 39 with active or convalescent COVID-19.

The chain is built from TRBV5-6 and TRBJ1-2; tentative D call: TRBD1 (5 bases). The CDR3 loop spans 13 amino acids. Germline V gene data show CDR1 as SGHDT and CDR2 as YYEEEE. Trimming cost V 4 bases and J 5 bases, with 12 bases left between them. In DNA, the CDR3 is TGTGCCAGCAGCACTGTCGGGACTTATGGCTACACCTTC. This codes for CASSTVGTYGYTF. The entire variable domain, with the rest obtained from reference TRBV5-6 and TRBJ1-2, is as follows: DAGVTQSPTHLIKTRGQQVTLRCSPKSGHDTVSWYQQALGQGPQFIFQYYEEEERQRGNFPDRFSGHQFPNYSSELNVNALLLGDSALYLCASSTVGTYGYTFGSGTRLTVV.

The V gene is TRBV5-4, the J gene TRBJ2-7, with 7 nucleotides matching TRBD2. This CDR3 has 16 residues. V shed 0 bases, J shed 6 bases, and the junction held 12 bases outside the gene matches. CDR1 is SGHNT, CDR2 YYREEE, per germline (reference sequence). CDR3 loop: CASSLDVSSGRSEQYF. In nucleotides, the CDR3 is TGTGCCAGCAGCTTGGATGTATCTAGCGGACGGAGCGAGCAGTACTTC. Full variable domain (missing parts from reference TRBV5-4 and TRBJ2-7): ETGVTQSPTHLIKTRGQQVTLRCSSQSGHNTVSWYQQALGQGPQFIFQYYREEENGRGNFPPRFSGLQFPNYSSELNVNALELDDSALYLCASSLDVSSGRSEQYFGPGTRLTVT.

V is TRBV6-5 and J is TRBJ1-2, with 8 bases fitting TRBD1. CDR3 size: 14 residues. Looked up from germline, CDR1 is MNHEY and CDR2 is SVGAGI. The J segment lost 8 bases and the V segment lost 0 bases, leaving 5 bases of the junction unmatched. CDR3 loop: CASSYSGTGGGYTF. The CDR3 DNA is TGTGCCAGCAGTTACTCAGGGACAGGAGGCGGCTACACCTTC.

The genes are TRBV7-8 and TRBJ1-6; D call uncertain. Germline assignment: CDR1 SGHVS and CDR2 FQNEAQ. The ends were cut back, 2 bases at V and 5 bases at J, with 7 bases in the middle. The CDR3 runs 14 residues. DNA of the CDR3: TGTGCCAGCAGCTTACGGCGGGATAATTCACCCCTCCACTTT. It codes for CASSLRRDNSPLHF.

V usage is TRBV3-1 (or the pseudogene TRBV3-2) and J usage is TRBJ2-5, with D tentatively TRBD2 (6 bases). The CDR3 is 14 residues long. Trimming left V 0 bases short and J 5 bases short, with 10 bases between. Germline V lookup: CDR1 LGHDT, CDR2 YNNKEL (reference sequence). CDR3 amino acids: CASSQDPLAETQYF. The DNA for the CDR3 is TGTGCCAGCAGCCAAGATCCCCTAGCGGAGACCCAGTACTTC.

This clone was seen a few times. The genes are TRBV11-2 and TRBJ2-1, with a tentative D call TRBD2 (6 bases). Germline V gives CDR1 SGHAT, CDR2 FQNNGV. Trimming took 6 bases from V and 6 from J, leaving 18 bases between them. CDR3 size: 15 residues. CDR3 residues: CASRAIGLASNEQFF. The CDR3 DNA sequence: TGTGCCAGCAGAGCCATCGGCCTAGCGTCCAATGAGCAGTTCTTC.

This chain uses TRBV19 with TRBJ1-1, with 9 bases fitting TRBD1. The J segment lost 6 bases and the V segment lost 6 bases, leaving 14 bases of the junction unmatched. CDR3 length equals 16 residues. From germline, CDR1 is LNHDA and CDR2 SQIVND (reference sequence). The CDR3 DNA follows: TGTGCCAGTAGGACGACCACGGGACAGGGCTCGCCTGAAGCTTTCTTT. Translating it yields CASRTTTGQGSPEAFF. Full variable domain (outside the CDR3, taken from reference TRBV19 and TRBJ1-1): DGGITQSPKYLFRKEGQNVTLSCEQNLNHDAMYWYRQDPGQGLRLIYYSQIVNDFQKGDIAEGYSVSREKKESFPLTVTSAQKNPTAFYLCASRTTTGQGSPEAFFGQGTRLTVV.

This chain uses TRBV7-6 with TRBJ1-5, with TRBD1 as a possible D gene (6 bases). This CDR3 is built from 14 residues. The V end lost 5 bases, the J end lost 4 bases, and 12 bases lay between the germline ends. Germline V gives CDR1 SGHVS, CDR2 FNYEAQ. The CDR3 DNA sequence: TGTGCCAGCAGCCGCGGACAGAATAATCAGCCCCAGCATTTT. Translated, it gives CASSRGQNNQPQHF. The complete variable domain, with remaining parts taken from reference TRBV7-6 and TRBJ1-5, reads GAGVSQSPRYKVTKRGQDVALRCDPISGHVSLYWYRQALGQGPEFLTYFNYEAQQDKSGLPNDRFSAERPEGSISTLTIQRTEQRDSAMYRCASSRGQNNQPQHFGDGTRLSIL.

The chain links TRBV7-2 to TRBJ1-2; no clear D gene. V lost 5 bases and J lost 0, with 10 bases in between. The CDR3 is 14 amino acids. Per the germline V gene, CDR1 is SGHTA and CDR2 is FQGNSA. Written as DNA, the CDR3 is TGTGCCAGCAGCGTATATTCAGCTAACTATGGCTACACCTTC. As protein: CASSVYSANYGYTF.

The chain couples TRBV10-1 to TRBJ2-2; 8 bases agree with TRBD2. The CDR3 runs 15 residues. V gave up 6 bases and J gave up 1 base; unmatched junction bases: 4. The V gene's germline CDR1 is WNHNN and CDR2 SYGVQD (reference sequence). Here the CDR3 DNA reads TGCGCCAGCAGCGCGGGACTAGGGAACACCGGGGAGCTGTTTTTT. This translates into CASSAGLGNTGELFF.

The rearrangement links TRBV10-3 to TRBJ2-1; 12 bases fit TRBD2. The V segment lost 4 bases and the J segment 9 bases; nucleotides outside the gene matches: 7. Germline CDR1 reads ENHRY; CDR2 reads SYGVKD. The CDR3 covers 15 residues. CDR3 sequence (DNA): TGTGCCATCAGTGCTGGGCTAGCGGGGGGGCCTGAGCAGTTCTTC. Protein: CAISAGLAGGPEQFF.

The rearrangement links TRBV11-2 to TRBJ1-2, with D possibly being TRBD1 (5 bases). Trimming left V 6 bases short and J 6 bases short, with 17 bases between. This CDR3 comprises 14 residues. Germline V gene data show CDR1 as SGHAT and CDR2 as FQNNGV. The CDR3 spells CASSSNPGSDGYTF. CDR3 coding DNA: TGTGCCAGCAGTTCCAACCCAGGGTCAGATGGCTACACCTTC.

This sequence joins TRBV2 and TRBJ1-4; 8 bases fit TRBD1. This CDR3 region has 15 residues. CDR1 is SNHLY and CDR2 is FYNNEI in the germline V gene. Losses at the gene ends were 1 base for V and 7 bases for J; bases not matched to a gene: 5. The CDR3 region is CASSEGQGASEKLFF. DNA for the CDR3: TGTGCCAGCAGTGAAGGGCAGGGGGCGAGTGAAAAACTGTTTTTT.

The chain couples TRBV6-1 to TRBJ2-7; D call uncertain. The CDR3 contains 15 residues. The V and J ends lost 1 base and 1 base respectively, with 11 bases between them. Germline loops: CDR1 MNHNS, CDR2 SASEGT. This chain's CDR3 is CASSEVTIGSYEQYF. In nucleotides, the CDR3 is TGTGCCAGCAGTGAAGTAACTATCGGGTCCTACGAGCAGTACTTC.

The chain is built from TRBV27 and TRBJ1-5; D not certain. In germline, CDR1 is MNHEY, CDR2 SMNVEV (reference sequence). Between the trimmed V and J ends, which lost 6 bases and 0 bases, there was a span of 15 bases. There are 16 residues in the CDR3. The CDR3 region is CASRRNILDSNQPQHF. For the CDR3, the DNA is TGTGCCAGCAGGAGAAATATACTCGATAGCAATCAGCCCCAGCATTTT.

This clone was counted a single time. V and J are TRBV6-5 and TRBJ1-1; D is perhaps TRBD1 (5 bases). The V end was cut by 6 bases, the J end by 4 bases, with 15 bases between. The CDR3 is 14 amino acids. Looked up from germline, CDR1 is MNHEY and CDR2 is SVGAGI. The CDR3 DNA sequence: TGTGCCAGCAGACACGGGGGGGGTTCCACTGAAGCTTTCTTT. Translated: CASRHGGGSTEAFF.

The chain joins TRBV5-6 to TRBJ2-1; the match to TRBD2 covers 9 bases. The CDR3 extends over 16 amino acids. The V and J ends lost 0 bases and 9 bases, in that order; junction bases with no gene match: 10. Germline CDR1 reads SGHDT; CDR2 reads YYEEEE. CDR3 DNA: TGTGCCAGCAGCTTGGTGCGGAGCGGGAGGTGGGGTGAGCAGTTCTTC. Protein: CASSLVRSGRWGEQFF.

This chain connects TRBV14 to TRBJ1-2; a weak D match, TRBD1 (6 bases). Trimming pared 6 bases from V and 3 bases from J, leaving 14 bases between. In germline, CDR1 is SGHDN, CDR2 FVKESK. This CDR3 has 14 residues. The CDR3 DNA reads TGTGCCAGCAGTCTGCGGGGGCCCGACTATGGCTACACCTTC. Amino acid sequence: CASSLRGPDYGYTF. The full variable domain, with the rest looked up from reference TRBV14 and TRBJ1-2, is EAGVTQFPSHSVIEKGQTVTLRCDPISGHDNLYWYRRVMGKEIKFLLHFVKESKQDESGMPNNRFLAERTGGTYSTLKVQPAELEDSGVYFCASSLRGPDYGYTFGSGTRLTVV.

This chain connects TRBV5-4 to TRBJ2-7; TRBD1 agrees at 8 bases. The CDR3 totals 13 residues. Trimming at V came to 4 bases and at J to 5 bases, leaving 5 bases not matched to a gene. The germline gives CDR1 SGHNT, CDR2 YYREEE (reference sequence). CDR3 DNA sequence: TGTGCCAGCAGCAAGGACAGGGTCGACGAGCAGTACTTC. Translation: CASSKDRVDEQYF.

V is TRBV5-1 and J is TRBJ2-7; 11 bases line up with TRBD2. J lost 3 bases, V lost 4 bases, and 6 bases had no gene match. The CDR3 sequence is 15 residues long. Germline-derived CDR1 and CDR2 are SGHRS and YFSETQ. The CDR3 spells CASSPRLAGHYEQYF. CDR3 nucleotides: TGCGCCAGCAGCCCAAGACTAGCGGGGCACTACGAGCAGTACTTC.

In this sample, this clone turned up a few times. The rearrangement links TRBV29-1 to TRBJ1-1; D may be TRBD1 (5 bases). This CDR3 is built from 13 residues. V lost 5 bases and J 0 bases, leaving 10 bases between the germline ends. Germline V CDR1 and CDR2: SQVTM, ANQGSEA. CDR3 bases: TGCAGCGTTAAGGGGCTAATGAACACTGAAGCTTTCTTT. Its protein is CSVKGLMNTEAFF.

The chain has TRBV7-9 and TRBJ1-1, with unresolved D. Germline V gene sequence: CDR1 SEHNR, CDR2 FQNEAQ (reference sequence). The V end lost 1 base, the J end lost 0 bases, and 9 bases lay between the germline ends. This CDR3 has 15 residues. CDR3 sequence (DNA): TGTGCCAGCAGCTTAGAGGCGGGCCTGAACACTGAAGCTTTCTTT. Translating gives CASSLEAGLNTEAFF.